Listed below are T cell receptor beta chains from one sample, sequenced in a study of Graves' ophthalmopathy and Graves' hyperthyroidism. TCRdb reprocessed the multiplex PCR reads via MiXCR and lists one record per CDR3 protein. The sample holds about 550,000 distinct CDR3 sequences; about 35% are singletons and the top ten take about 4%. The sequencing sample was made of peripheral blood or thyroid tissue (not recorded which). These receptors were taken from an adult man with Graves' hyperthyroidism. The CDR3 runs from the conserved cysteine through the conserved F or W. The order of the fields is CDR3 length, V gene, clone size, J gene, D gene, CDR3 DNA, CDR3 protein. The D gene is left open where the match is weak. Clone size, where shown, is once, few, many, or a class for clones that have expanded.

>12|TRBV11-2|.|TRBJ1-1|.
TGTGCCAGCAGCCAAGATCCGAGAGAAGCTTTCTTT
CASSQDPREAFF
>17|TRBV5-1|.|TRBJ2-6|TRBD1
TGCGCCAGCAGCTTGGTTCAGGGGGCATCTGGGGCCAACGTCCTGACTTTC
CASSLVQGASGANVLTF
>14|TRBV29-1|.|TRBJ2-2|TRBD1
TGCAGCGCGGACAGGGGAGGGTGGACCGGGGAGCTGTTTTTT
CSADRGGWTGELFF
>12|TRBV29-1|many|TRBJ2-7|.
TGCAGCGTTGAGGGTCGATTCAACGAGCAGTACTTC
CSVEGRFNEQYF
>14|TRBV2|.|TRBJ2-7|TRBD1
TGTGCTAGGCCTGGGACAGGGGACACCTACGAGCAGTACTTC
CARPGTGDTYEQYF
>13|TRBV2|.|TRBJ2-2|.
TGTGCCAGCAGTGAAGCGGGGACGCGGGAGCTGTTTTTT
CASSEAGTRELFF
>13|TRBV10-3|.|TRBJ2-2|.
TGTGCCATCAGTACCGACAACACTGGGGAGCTGTTTTTT
CAISTDNTGELFF
>13|TRBV29-1|.|TRBJ2-7|TRBD1
TGCAGCGTTGATCTCGGGACAGGGGACGAGCAGTACTTC
CSVDLGTGDEQYF
>13|TRBV20-1|many|TRBJ1-1|.
TGCAGTGCCTGCCGACAGATGAACACTGAAGCTTTCTTT
CSACRQMNTEAFF
>12|TRBV20-1|many|TRBJ1-2|.
TGCAGTGCTAGTGATGGGACCTATGGCTACACCTTC
CSASDGTYGYTF
>14|TRBV19|many|TRBJ2-2|TRBD1
TGTGCCAGCAGACAGGGTTCGAACACCGGGGAGCTGTTTTTT
CASRQGSNTGELFF
>15|TRBV30|few|TRBJ1-5|.
TGTGCCTGGAGTGTAGGCGGTCGGAGCAATCAGCCCCAGCATTTT
CAWSVGGRSNQPQHF
>12|TRBV20-1|few|TRBJ1-1|.
TGCAGTGCCCCCTCGGGGGGCTCTGAAGCTTTCTTT
CSAPSGGSEAFF
>17|TRBV7-8|few|TRBJ1-4|TRBD1
TGTGCCAGCAGCTCAGGAAGACCCGACAGGGGTGGGGAAAAACTGTTTTTT
CASSSGRPDRGGEKLFF
>14|TRBV7-9|many|TRBJ2-7|.
TGTGCCAGCAGCGACCGTCCTTCCGAAGACGAGCAGTACTTC
CASSDRPSEDEQYF
>13|TRBV6-5|.|TRBJ1-4|TRBD1
TGTGCCAGCAGTCGACAGGGTTTGGGAAAACTGTTTTTT
CASSRQGLGKLFF
>16|TRBV10-3|.|TRBJ2-5|TRBD2
TGTGCCATCAGTGACCTAGGACTAGCGGGAGGAGAGACCCAGTACTTC
CAISDLGLAGGETQYF
>17|TRBV4-1|many|TRBJ1-2|TRBD1
TGCGCCAGCAGCCAAGATCCCCGGACAGGGCTCAACTATGGCTACACCTTC
CASSQDPRTGLNYGYTF
>15|TRBV5-6|few|TRBJ1-6|TRBD1
TGTGCCAGCAGCTTCGGGACAGGGGTTCCTTCACCCCTCCACTTT
CASSFGTGVPSPLHF
>16|TRBV2|.|TRBJ2-5|TRBD1
TGTGCCAGCAGTGCTAATACCGGGACAGCCTCGGAGACCCAGTACTTC
CASSANTGTASETQYF
>13|TRBV7-8|few|TRBJ1-1|.
TGTGCCAGCTCACCTCCCCACCGAACTGAAGCTTTCTTT
CASSPPHRTEAFF
>14|TRBV24-1|many|TRBJ1-2|.
TGTGCCACCAGTGATTCCAGGGGAAGCTATGGCTACACCTTC
CATSDSRGSYGYTF
>10|TRBV9|once|TRBJ2-7|.
TGTGCCAGCAGCGAGGGACCAGCTTACTTC
CASSEGPAYF
>16|TRBV12-3/TRBV12-4|few|TRBJ2-7|.
TGTGCCAGCAGTTTAGAGGCGGGCGGGGCGGCCTACGAGCAGTACTTC
CASSLEAGGAAYEQYF
>17|TRBV11-2|.|TRBJ1-4|.
TGTGCCAGCAGCTTAGAGTTGGCGCGGACGGTCTCTGGAAGGCTGTTTTTT
CASSLELARTVSGRLFF
>15|TRBV4-1|many|TRBJ1-2|.
TGCGCCAGCAGCCAAGATCGGGGGGCGAACTATGGCTACACCTTC
CASSQDRGANYGYTF
>16|TRBV29-1|.|TRBJ2-5|TRBD2
TGCAGCGTTGGGACTAGCGGGAGGACCCAATCAGAGACCCAGTACTTC
CSVGTSGRTQSETQYF
>17|TRBV29-1|many|TRBJ2-7|.
TGCAGCGCCTTAGGGCAGGGAGATCCCTCTTCGAGCTACGAGCAGTACTTC
CSALGQGDPSSSYEQYF
>15|TRBV5-1|many|TRBJ1-2|.
TGCGCCAGCAGCTTGCTCGGCAAGGAGAGCTATGGCTACACCTTC
CASSLLGKESYGYTF
>20|TRBV2|many|TRBJ1-2|TRBD1
TGTGCCAGCAGTTACAGTACCCAGGACAGGGGGCGGGAGTCGTCGTATGGCTACACCTTC
CASSYSTQDRGRESSYGYTF
>15|TRBV20-1|many|TRBJ1-5|.
TGCAGTGCCTACCTAAACACAGGGCCCGGACAGCCCCAGCATTTT
CSAYLNTGPGQPQHF
>15|TRBV5-8|many|TRBJ1-2|TRBD1
TGTGCCAGCAGCCGTGGACAGGCCGAAGGAGATGGCTACACCTTC
CASSRGQAEGDGYTF
>16|TRBV24-1|few|TRBJ1-5|.
TGTGCCACCAGTGATTCCGTGGGGGCCGGGAATCAGCCCCAGCATTTT
CATSDSVGAGNQPQHF
>14|TRBV6-5|.|TRBJ2-5|.
TGTGCCAGCAGACCATATCGGGGGAGGGAGACCCAGTACTTC
CASRPYRGRETQYF
>16|TRBV7-9|many|TRBJ1-6|.
TGTGCCAGCAGCGAGCGCGGGGGGGGGGGTGATTCACCCCTCCACTTT
CASSERGGGGDSPLHF
>14|TRBV5-4|few|TRBJ1-1|TRBD1
TGTGCCAGCAGCCCGGGGACAGTCTCTACTGAAGCTTTCTTT
CASSPGTVSTEAFF
>13|TRBV6-5|many|TRBJ1-2|.
TGTGCCAGCAGTCGGGACACGGGCTATGGCTACACCTTC
CASSRDTGYGYTF
>14|TRBV20-1|.|TRBJ1-1|.
TGCAGTGCTAGAAAGGCAGGGTCCCCCAAGGAAGCTTTCTTT
CSARKAGSPKEAFF
>15|TRBV12-3/TRBV12-4|many|TRBJ1-2|TRBD1
TGTGCCAGCAGTTTAGCGACAGGGGGCCGAATTGGCTACACCTTC
CASSLATGGRIGYTF
>17|TRBV6-4|.|TRBJ2-6|TRBD2
TGTGCCAGCAGTGCGTTAGCGGGAGGGGTGGGGGCCAACGTCCTGACTTTC
CASSALAGGVGANVLTF
>14|TRBV24-1|many|TRBJ1-5|.
TGTGCCACCAGTGAAGGAGTGGTAAATCAGCCCCAGCATTTT
CATSEGVVNQPQHF
>12|TRBV12-3/TRBV12-4|many|TRBJ2-5|.
TGTGCCAGCACATTGAAGGGGGAGACCCAGTACTTC
CASTLKGETQYF
>14|TRBV7-9|.|TRBJ2-5|TRBD1
TGTGCCAGCAGCCCAGGGACAGGGGTACAGACCCAGTACTTC
CASSPGTGVQTQYF
>17|TRBV12-3/TRBV12-4|.|TRBJ2-5|TRBD2
TGTGCCAGCCGCTTACGGGGAGCTAGCGGGAGAATGGGGACCCAGTACTTC
CASRLRGASGRMGTQYF
>15|TRBV12-3/TRBV12-4|many|TRBJ1-6|TRBD1
TGTGCCAGCAGTTTAACAGGGGATATAAGTTCACCCCTCCACTTT
CASSLTGDISSPLHF
>13|TRBV27|.|TRBJ2-7|.
TGTGCCACCATCGACAGGTTGGCCTACGAGCAGTACTTC
CATIDRLAYEQYF
>16|TRBV10-2|many|TRBJ1-2|TRBD1
TGCGCCAGCAGTGAGTCGGAAGGGGGCGCAGACTATGGCTACACCTTC
CASSESEGGADYGYTF
>15|TRBV7-6|many|TRBJ1-3|.
TGTGCCAGCAGCTTAGGGAAGACAGCTGGAAACACCATATATTTT
CASSLGKTAGNTIYF
>14|TRBV5-5|many|TRBJ2-7|.
TGTGCCAGCAGCCTCGGGGCAGGGACCAACGAGCAGTACTTC
CASSLGAGTNEQYF
>13|TRBV5-1|many|TRBJ1-1|TRBD1
TGCGCCAGCAGCACACAGGGGGACACTGAAGCTTTCTTT
CASSTQGDTEAFF
>13|TRBV7-6|.|TRBJ2-7|.
TGTGCCAGCAGCTTGCAGGTAGCGAGCGAGCAGCACTTC
CASSLQVASEQHF
>15|TRBV20-1|.|TRBJ1-2|.
TGCAGTGCTAGAGATCCGGGTATTACCGGTTATGGCTACACCTTC
CSARDPGITGYGYTF
>13|TRBV19|.|TRBJ1-1|.
TGTGCCAGTAGTGACTTAGGGGGGCCTGAAGCTTTCTTT
CASSDLGGPEAFF
>13|TRBV12-3/TRBV12-4|many|TRBJ1-1|TRBD1
TGTGCCAGCAGTTTAAGTTCAGGGGGGGAAGCTTTCTTT
CASSLSSGGEAFF